One sample yielded the 30 T cell receptor beta chains listed below, sequenced in a study of cytomegalovirus exposure and HLA in healthy donors. The PCR ran on 60 Vbeta and 13 Jbeta primers. Some clones are missing from TCRdb's copy, which holds only in-frame ones; the method was immunoSEQ multiplex PCR. The table has approximately 80,000 clones, around 70% seen once. The sample taken for sequencing was PBMCs. The receptors stem from a woman in her forties in good health and CMV-seropositive.

The genes are TRBV6-5 and TRBJ2-1, with 13 bases identical to TRBD2. The V segment lost 6 bases and the J segment 8 bases; nucleotides outside the gene matches: 4. The CDR3 is 14 residues long. The germline CDR1 and CDR2 sequences are MNHEY and SVGAGI. CDR3 DNA sequence: TGTGCCAGCAGCCGGACTAGCGGGAGCTATGAGCAGTTCTTC. Amino acids: CASSRTSGSYEQFF.

CDR3 in DNA: TGTGCCAGCAGCTTGACCGGCAGGGAATATGGCTACACCTTC. It encodes CASSLTGREYGYTF. This chain joins TRBV5-4 and TRBJ1-2, with D maybe TRBD1 (5 bases). V lost 1 base, J lost 5 bases, and 12 bases lay in between. The CDR3 covers 14 residues. Germline lookup yields CDR1 SGHNT and CDR2 YYREEE (reference sequence).

The gene calls are TRBV7-9 and TRBJ1-2; the D gene is possibly TRBD1 (6 bases). The germline V gene has CDR1 SEHNR and CDR2 FQNEAQ (reference sequence). V lost 7 bases and J lost 8, with 20 bases in between. The CDR3 runs to 14 residues. The CDR3 spells CASTLGAGAVGYTF. The CDR3 DNA sequence: TGTGCCAGCACCCTGGGGGCGGGGGCCGTCGGCTACACCTTC.

The chain uses TRBV7-9 and TRBJ2-1; 8 nucleotides align to TRBD1. V lost 5 bases, J lost 3 bases, and 6 bases stayed unmatched. Germline values: CDR1 SEHNR, CDR2 FQNEAQ (reference sequence). The CDR3 totals 15 residues. DNA of the CDR3: TGTGCCAGCAGCCAGGGGGCAGTTGGCTACAATGAGCAGTTCTTC. The encoded protein is CASSQGAVGYNEQFF.

This clone occurred a few times. The chain recombines TRBV6-4 with TRBJ1-1; D is uncertain. The germline V gene has CDR1 MRHNA and CDR2 SNTAGT. V lost 6 bases, J lost 4 bases, and 24 bases lay in between. This CDR3 region has 17 residues. The CDR3 DNA reads as TGTGCCAGCAGGTCCTATCCCGACGGTGGAGGCAGCACTGAAGCTTTCTTT. Protein product: CASRSYPDGGGSTEAFF.

This chain links TRBV5-5 with TRBJ1-1; TRBD1 agrees at 9 bases. Germline V gene data show CDR1 as SGHKS and CDR2 as YYEKEE (reference sequence). The V segment lost 1 base and the J segment 1 base; nucleotides outside the gene matches: 2. The CDR3 covers 15 residues. In DNA form, the CDR3 reads TGTGCCAGCAGCTTGACGGACAGGGGGAACACTGAAGCTTTCTTT. Protein product: CASSLTDRGNTEAFF.

V and J are TRBV7-8 and TRBJ2-1; no clear D. Between the trimmed V and J ends, which lost 2 bases and 9 bases, there was a span of 11 bases. The germline V gene encodes CDR1 SGHVS and CDR2 FQNEAQ. CDR3 length equals 13 residues. The CDR3 DNA reads as TGTGCCAGCAGCTTAAAGCAAGTCGGTGAGCAGTTCTTC. Encoded protein: CASSLKQVGEQFF.

The V gene is TRBV19, the J gene TRBJ1-5, with a possible D match to TRBD1 (5 bases). Trimming removed 6 bases at V and 3 bases at J, with 9 bases between. This CDR3 has 13 residues. The germline gives CDR1 LNHDA, CDR2 SQIVND (reference sequence). CDR3 region: CASSGRVNQPQHF. Here the CDR3 DNA reads TGTGCCAGTAGCGGCAGGGTCAATCAGCCCCAGCATTTT. The full variable domain, with the rest looked up from reference TRBV19 and TRBJ1-5, is DGGITQSPKYLFRKEGQNVTLSCEQNLNHDAMYWYRQDPGQGLRLIYYSQIVNDFQKGDIAEGYSVSREKKESFPLTVTSAQKNPTAFYLCASSGRVNQPQHFGDGTRLSIL.

Regarding this clone: At one end, the junction sequence differs from germline, possibly due to a read error. The chain recombines TRBV7-2 with TRBJ1-2; 7 nucleotides agree with TRBD1. The CDR3 sequence is 15 residues long. The V gene's germline CDR1 is SGHTA and CDR2 FQGNSA. The DNA of the CDR3 is TGTGCCAGCAGCCCCGAGGGGCAGGGGGGCTATGGCTACCCCTTC. It codes for CASSPEGQGGYGYPF.

The chain has TRBV6-1 and TRBJ2-1; a weak D match, TRBD1 (5 bases). V was pared by 6 bases and J by 8 bases, with 17 bases between. The CDR3 covers 14 residues. Per the germline V gene, CDR1 is MNHNS and CDR2 is SASEGT. The CDR3 nucleotides read TGTGCCAGCAGGAAAGATCTAGGGGTTGATGAGCAGTTCTTC. This gives the protein CASRKDLGVDEQFF.

The chain carries TRBV6-5 and TRBJ1-3; a possible D gene is TRBD1 (6 bases). The CDR3 runs 15 residues. Germline V CDR1 and CDR2: MNHEY, SVGAGI. With 2 bases removed from V and 0 bases from J, the gap between germline ends came to 8 bases. Here the CDR3 DNA reads TGTGCCAGCAGTTACGGGACACCCTCTGGAAACACCATATATTTT. Protein sequence: CASSYGTPSGNTIYF.

The rearrangement links TRBV27 to TRBJ2-3; 10 bases agree with TRBD1. This CDR3 comprises 16 residues. Per germline, CDR1 MNHEY and CDR2 SMNVEV (reference sequence). The junction had 4 bases not matched to a gene; V was cut back by 2 bases and J by 2 bases. CDR3 amino acids: CASSLGTGVLTDTQYF. In DNA, the CDR3 is TGTGCCAGCAGTTTAGGGACAGGGGTGCTCACAGATACGCAGTATTTT.

This clone was seen at least ten times. The chain uses TRBV4-2 and TRBJ1-1, with unresolved D. Germline CDR1 is LGHNA and CDR2 is YNFKEQ. V gave up 5 bases and J gave up 2 bases, with 15 bases separating them. The CDR3 runs 15 residues. The CDR3 region is CASSKSEQDNTEAFF. Written as DNA, the CDR3 is TGTGCCAGCAGCAAAAGCGAACAAGACAACACTGAAGCTTTCTTT.

Here the CDR3 DNA reads TGTGCCAGCAGTTACTCCTGGGAGGTAGAGACCCAGTACTTC. It specifies CASSYSWEVETQYF. The chain employs TRBV6-5 and TRBJ2-5; D is possibly TRBD2 (6 bases). CDR1 and CDR2 (germline): MNHEY, SVGAGI. Between the trimmed V and J ends, which lost 0 bases and 4 bases, there was a span of 9 bases. This CDR3 comprises 14 residues.

The V call is TRBV28, the J call TRBJ1-1; D gene ambiguous. CDR1 MDHEN and CDR2 SYDVKM come from the germline V gene. This CDR3 contains 12 residues. V was pared by 6 bases and J by 3 bases, with 8 bases between. This chain's CDR3 is CASSGAHTEAFF. In nucleotides, the CDR3 is TGTGCCAGCAGCGGAGCACACACTGAAGCTTTCTTT.

The chain couples TRBV18 to TRBJ2-5; no definite D call. V was shortened by 4 bases and J by 3 bases, with 9 bases between the two germline ends. Looked up from germline, CDR1 is KGHSH and CDR2 is LQKENI. The CDR3 contains 13 residues. The CDR3 spells CASSLLVKETQYF. DNA for the CDR3: TGTGCCAGCTCACTCCTAGTAAAAGAGACCCAGTACTTC. Full variable domain (missing parts from reference TRBV18 and TRBJ2-5): NAGVMQNPRHLVRRRGQEARLRCSPMKGHSHVYWYRQLPEEGLKFMVYLQKENIIDESGMPKERFSAEFPKEGPSILRIQQVVRGDSAAYFCASSLLVKETQYFGPGTRLLVL.

The chain carries TRBV27 and TRBJ2-7, with D maybe TRBD1 (5 bases). This CDR3 has 13 amino acids. Germline CDR1 reads MNHEY; CDR2 reads SMNVEV (reference sequence). V dropped 2 bases and J dropped 4 bases, with 9 bases sitting between them. Here the CDR3 reads CASSLKGHYEQYF. The CDR3 DNA reads TGTGCCAGCAGTTTAAAAGGACATTACGAGCAGTACTTC.

The chain employs TRBV18 and TRBJ1-1, with D maybe TRBD1 (6 bases). CDR1 KGHSH and CDR2 LQKENI come from the germline V gene. V was clipped by 1 base and J by 5 bases, with 8 bases between them. This CDR3 spans 13 amino acids. CDR3 in amino acids: CASSPQGGTEAFF. The CDR3 coding sequence is TGTGCCAGCTCACCACAGGGGGGGACTGAAGCTTTCTTT. The full variable domain, in which reference TRBV18 and TRBJ1-1 provide the parts outside the CDR3, is NAGVMQNPRHLVRRRGQEARLRCSPMKGHSHVYWYRQLPEEGLKFMVYLQKENIIDESGMPKERFSAEFPKEGPSILRIQQVVRGDSAAYFCASSPQGGTEAFFGQGTRLTVV.

A remark on this clone: This sample includes further DNA sequences coding for the same CDR3. This chain links TRBV27 with TRBJ2-5, with 12 bases identical to TRBD2. The CDR3 is 15 residues long. V lost 4 bases to trimming and J lost 2 bases; unmatched junction nucleotides: 2. Germline V gives CDR1 MNHEY, CDR2 SMNVEV (reference sequence). The CDR3 region has the DNA TGTGCCAGCAGTTCCCTAGCGGGAGGGCAAGAGACCCAGTACTTC. It yields the protein CASSSLAGGQETQYF.

The chain is built from TRBV30 and TRBJ1-1; D perhaps matches TRBD1 (6 bases). The CDR3 has 11 residues. Between the trimmed V and J ends, which lost 8 bases and 6 bases, there was a span of 13 bases. Germline-derived CDR1 and CDR2 are GTSNPN and SVGIG (reference sequence). CDR3 protein: CAGQGWAEAFF. The DNA of the CDR3 is TGTGCCGGGCAGGGGTGGGCTGAAGCTTTCTTT.

The chain has TRBV9 and TRBJ2-5; TRBD1 matches 7 bases. Germline values: CDR1 SGDLS, CDR2 YYNGEE. There are 14 residues in the CDR3. Trimming took 4 bases from V and 5 from J; bases not matched to a gene: 8. Written as DNA, the CDR3 is TGTGCCAGCAGCCTCACAGGGGTAGTGGAGACCCAGTACTTC. Its translation: CASSLTGVVETQYF. Full variable domain (rest looked up from reference TRBV9 and TRBJ2-5): DSGVTQTPKHLITATGQRVTLRCSPRSGDLSVYWYQQSLDQGLQFLIQYYNGEERAKGNILERFSAQQFPDLHSELNLSSLELGDSALYFCASSLTGVVETQYFGPGTRLLVL.

The gene calls are TRBV30 and TRBJ2-7; D is possibly TRBD1 (7 bases). Trimming took 5 bases from V and 4 from J, leaving 15 bases between them. This CDR3 is built from 13 residues. Germline V gene lookup returns CDR1 GTSNPN and CDR2 SVGIG (reference sequence). This CDR3 reads CAWWRAGGYEQYF. In nucleotides, the CDR3 is TGTGCCTGGTGGAGGGCAGGGGGATACGAGCAGTACTTC.

J is TRBJ2-1 and V is TRBV5-1; tentatively, D is TRBD2 (5 bases). V lost 9 bases to trimming and J lost 5 bases, with 21 bases between them. The CDR3 is 15 amino acids. CDR1 is SGHRS, CDR2 YFSETQ, per germline. The CDR3 region is CATKISSTSHNEQFF. DNA for the CDR3: TGCGCCACCAAGATCTCTAGCACATCCCACAATGAGCAGTTCTTC.

In DNA form, the CDR3 reads TGCGCCAGCAGCCAAGAACTGGTCGGCTACAATGAGCAGTTCTTC. Amino acids: CASSQELVGYNEQFF. This chain joins TRBV4-3 and TRBJ2-1; D is unclear. V was trimmed by 0 bases and J by 3 bases, leaving 9 bases between them. The CDR3 is 15 amino acids. Germline V lookup: CDR1 LGHNA, CDR2 YSLEER.

The chain carries TRBV10-2 and TRBJ2-5, with 8 bases that match TRBD2. The J call may not be correct, given that the DNA end is closer to TRBJ2-7. Germline loops: CDR1 WSHSY, CDR2 SAAADI. The CDR3 is 14 residues long. CDR3 residues: CASTGASGGYEQYF. CDR3 nucleotides: TGCGCCAGCACCGGCGCGAGCGGGGGTTACGAGCAGTACTTC.

V usage is TRBV5-6 and J usage is TRBJ1-4, with D unresolved. The CDR3 spans 15 residues. Trimming stripped 7 bases from V and 0 bases from J, with 13 bases between. Looked up from germline, CDR1 is SGHDT and CDR2 is YYEEEE. DNA of the CDR3: TGTGCCAGCGCCCGGCGGATCGCAACTAATGAAAAACTGTTTTTT. It codes for CASARRIATNEKLFF.

V gene TRBV4-2 combines with J gene TRBJ2-7; D might be TRBD1 (6 bases). The CDR3 totals 16 residues. Germline CDR1 is LGHNA and CDR2 is YNFKEQ. Trimming pared 1 base from V and 4 bases from J, leaving 17 bases between. The CDR3 loop reads CASSQAMWDTKYEQYF. CDR3 DNA: TGTGCCAGCAGCCAAGCGATGTGGGACACAAAGTACGAGCAGTACTTC.

The rearrangement uses TRBV5-1 and TRBJ1-2; D perhaps matches TRBD1 (6 bases). Germline V gene data show CDR1 as SGHRS and CDR2 as YFSETQ. There are 16 residues in the CDR3. Between the trimmed V and J ends, which lost 4 bases and 4 bases, there was a span of 20 bases. The DNA of the CDR3 is TGCGCCAGCAGCACCAGCCCGCAGGGGAGGGTCTATGGCTACACCTTC. Translating it yields CASSTSPQGRVYGYTF.

The chain uses TRBV5-6 and TRBJ1-2; D is uncertain. The V end was cut by 4 bases, the J end by 2 bases, with 12 bases between. This CDR3 comprises 14 residues. Germline V lookup: CDR1 SGHDT, CDR2 YYEEEE. CDR3 sequence: CASSHPYSNYGYTF. For the CDR3, the DNA is TGTGCCAGCAGCCACCCCTACAGCAACTATGGCTACACCTTC.

In this sample, this clone turned up a few times. The V gene is TRBV2, the J gene TRBJ2-1, with TRBD2 as a possible D gene (6 bases). The CDR3 consists of 15 residues. The germline gives CDR1 SNHLY, CDR2 FYNNEI. Trimming shortened V by 5 bases and J by 0 bases, and 11 bases separated the two germline ends. CDR3 sequence reads: CASSLDYNSYNEQFF. In DNA, the CDR3 is TGTGCCAGCAGTCTGGACTACAACTCCTACAATGAGCAGTTCTTC.